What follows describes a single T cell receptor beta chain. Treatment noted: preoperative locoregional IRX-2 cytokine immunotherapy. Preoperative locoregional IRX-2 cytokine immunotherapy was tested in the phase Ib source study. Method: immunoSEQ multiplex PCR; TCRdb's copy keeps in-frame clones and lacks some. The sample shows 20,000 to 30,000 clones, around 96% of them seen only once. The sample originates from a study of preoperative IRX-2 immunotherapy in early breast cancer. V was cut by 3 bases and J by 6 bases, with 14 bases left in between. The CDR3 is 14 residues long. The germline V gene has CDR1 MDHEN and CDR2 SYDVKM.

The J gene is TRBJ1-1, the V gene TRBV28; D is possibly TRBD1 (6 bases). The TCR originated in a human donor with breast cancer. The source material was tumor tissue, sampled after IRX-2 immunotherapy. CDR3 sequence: CASSLGAQRAEAFF. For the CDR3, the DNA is TGTGCCAGCAGTTTGGGGGCACAAAGGGCTGAAGCTTTCTTT.